A single sample is the source of the 10 T cell receptor beta chains below, sequenced in a study of T-cell reconstitution after alpha-beta-depleted transplantation in children. Preparation of the TCRbeta library involved a method that used unique molecular identifiers. Each CDR3 protein gets one entry after TCRdb re-called the PCR reads with MiXCR. Altogether around 580,000 distinct CDR3 sequences are present, 20% to 25% being singletons, with the ten largest covering 14%. The sequences come from PBMCs, mostly from graft donor cells, collected 360 days after TCRalphabeta/CD19-depleted stem cell transplant. The receptor source for this set is a boy under two years old who had a stem cell transplant for acute myeloid leukemia, so the T cells may come from the graft donor.

This clonotype has a count of ten or more. V gene TRBV6-5 combines with J gene TRBJ1-2; TRBD1 matches 10 bases. The CDR3 runs to 15 residues. The junction had 13 bases not matched to a gene; V was cut back by 8 bases and J by 7 bases. CDR1 and CDR2 from the germline V gene are MNHEY and SVGAGI. CDR3 residues: CASHSSGTGATGYTF. The DNA for the CDR3 is TGTGCCAGCCACTCATCCGGGACAGGGGCCACTGGCTACACCTTC.

The rearrangement joins TRBV27 to TRBJ2-5, with D possibly being TRBD2 (5 bases). The V end was cut by 8 bases, the J end by 0 bases, with 16 bases between. The V gene's germline CDR1 is MNHEY and CDR2 SMNVEV (reference sequence). The CDR3 is 15 residues long. The CDR3: CASSPGRRYQETQYF. The CDR3 DNA sequence: TGTGCCAGCTCACCAGGTAGGAGGTACCAAGAGACCCAGTACTTC.

This clonotype was picked up a small number of times. The J gene is TRBJ1-3, the V gene TRBV29-1, with a tentative D call TRBD1 (6 bases). The CDR3 spans 16 residues. V lost 1 base, J lost 0 bases, and 13 bases lay in between. Germline V gene lookup returns CDR1 SQVTM and CDR2 ANQGSEA. The CDR3 region is CSVEGTGMDSGNTIYF. The CDR3 DNA reads as TGCAGCGTTGAAGGAACAGGGATGGACTCTGGAAACACCATATATTTT.

This clonotype was counted between two and nine times. The chain links TRBV12-3 or TRBV12-4 to TRBJ2-7; 8 bases fit TRBD2. The CDR3 length is 11 residues. The CDR3 coding sequence is TGTGCTAGCGGGGTGGTCTACGAGCAGTACTTC. Protein: CASGVVYEQYF.

This clonotype turned up a few times. This sequence joins TRBV7-2 and TRBJ1-1; perhaps TRBD1 as D (5 bases). Germline V gene data show CDR1 as SGHTA and CDR2 as FQGNSA. The V and J ends lost 4 bases and 4 bases respectively, with 16 bases between them. This CDR3 contains 15 residues. CDR3 DNA: TGTGCCAGCAGCTCGCAGCCGTACAGGTCCACTGAAGCTTTCTTT. This codes for CASSSQPYRSTEAFF.

This clonotype has a count of ten or more. This sequence joins TRBV12-3 or TRBV12-4 and TRBJ1-2; D is uncertain. The CDR3 covers 16 residues. Trimming cost V 0 bases and J 3 bases, with 14 bases left between them. In nucleotides, the CDR3 is TGTGCCAGCAGTTTAGCCGACGGGGATATTCACTATGGCTACACCTTC. This codes for CASSLADGDIHYGYTF.

In its sample, this clonotype was seen a few times. The rearrangement links TRBV10-3 to TRBJ2-5; the match to TRBD1 covers 8 bases. The V segment lost 5 bases and the J segment 5 bases; nucleotides outside the gene matches: 10. The CDR3 totals 15 residues. Germline V gene sequence: CDR1 ENHRY, CDR2 SYGVKD. The CDR3: CAISRGQGNGETQYF. DNA of the CDR3: TGTGCCATCAGTCGTGGACAGGGCAACGGTGAGACCCAGTACTTC.

The chain combines TRBV11-2 with TRBJ2-1; TRBD1 matches at 8 bases. The V segment lost 5 bases and the J segment 5 bases; nucleotides outside the gene matches: 8. The CDR3 loop spans 15 amino acids. CDR1 and CDR2 (germline): SGHAT, FQNNGV. CDR3 region: CASSPQGALNNEQFF. CDR3 nucleotides: TGTGCCAGCAGCCCCCAGGGGGCTTTGAACAATGAGCAGTTCTTC.

This chain joins TRBV20-1 and TRBJ2-3; unclear D gene. CDR1 and CDR2 from the germline V gene are DFQATT and SNEGSKA (reference sequence). CDR3 length equals 14 residues. Trimming removed 6 bases from V and 6 bases from J, with 19 bases in between. The CDR3 region has the DNA TGCAGTGCAAGATCCCCTTACGGCCTCGATACGCAGTATTTT. Translated, it gives CSARSPYGLDTQYF.

The chain joins TRBV5-1 to TRBJ2-7, with a tentative D call TRBD2 (5 bases). This CDR3 has 13 residues. Germline assignment: CDR1 SGHRS and CDR2 YFSETQ. The V gene lost 4 bases and the J gene lost 5 bases, with 13 bases spanning the gap. The chain's CDR3 is CASSRGCFNEQYF. Written as DNA, the CDR3 is TGCGCCAGCAGCCGAGGGTGTTTCAACGAGCAGTACTTC.